This TCR beta chain was identified during a study of blood T cell repertoires in COVID-19 (dated by TCRdb to the early 2020s). Regarding the complete study: Samples from collaborators originated in the United States, Italy and Spain and spanned both the acute and convalescent phases of COVID-19. The material from the prospective study consisted of cDNA or gDNA derived from T cells, B-cell-depleted T cells, or PBMCs. Subjects who had been exposed to COVID-19, were actively infected with it, or had recovered from it provided the deeply sampled blood TCRbeta repertoires that made up the dataset. The repertoires were released in a freely available public database meant as a resource for research on the immune response to SARS-CoV-2. Samples were obtained from the ongoing ImmuneRACE study (first 160 participants) and from 950 to 1,500 subjects provided by 6 global collaborators. A de-identified subject ID, COVID-19 status, age in years and sex were almost always included in the sample metadata. Where HLA class I and class II types were available, the types were taken from metadata supplied by the sample provider, not from assay-based typing.

The immunoSEQ Assay, a bias-controlled multiplex PCR, was used to amplify TCRbeta CDR3 regions from genomic DNA. In the source study's methods: Within the assay, amplification of reference gene primers was used to estimate how many nucleated cells each sample contained. Sequence reads were collapsed and filtered to measure the absolute abundance of every unique TCRbeta CDR3 rearrangement. For each sample, productive Simpson clonality was calculated as the square root of Simpson's diversity index across productive rearrangements. Here the immuneACCESS table is served through TCRdb, limited to in-frame sequences with V and J called. Missing clones are a known gap in these copies; in checked studies unresolved V genes cover under half, and the rest lacks a known reason. V, J and clone size are those of that table, while D and trimming were read from the DNA. Present in this sample are 450,000 to 500,000 clones, approximately 83% of which were seen just once. The ten largest clones capture approximately 3.2% of the sample.

Beyond this particular receptor, the publication reports: How much clinical and demographic metadata was included differed by source and by participant, and the metadata was provided uncurated.

The collaborating institutions used their own protocols to collect whole blood in K2EDTA tubes. For TCRbeta analysis, collaborator samples were shipped as frozen whole blood, as isolated PBMCs, or as DNA extracted from either sample type. Worth noting for this clone: It lacks a known antigen. No base quality information exists; no much larger clone differs at one position.

Reading from cysteine to phenylalanine, the CDR3 counts 13 amino acids. This entry keeps only the CDR3 DNA: 39 bases, framed from base 1. V was cut back by 8 bases and J by 5 bases, leaving a gap of 13 bases between them. The germline V gene supplies CDR1 MNHEY and CDR2 SVGAGI. The rearrangement joined TRBV6-5 to TRBJ1-5; TRBD1 is possibly the D segment (5 matching bases). The clonotype was recovered from a human donor in a cohort sampled during active COVID-19. Material: peripheral blood. The CDR3 protein: CASRGLTYQPQHF. The nucleotide sequence reads as follows: TGTGCCAGCCGGGGACTGACTTATCAGCCCCAGCATTTT.